This TCR beta chain was sequenced during a study of blood T cell repertoires in COVID-19. Data came from immunoSEQ multiplex PCR; TCRdb stores just in-frame clones and leaves some out. Among 130,000 to 150,000 clones, about 90% were seen once, and the ten largest hold about 10%. This clone appeared a single time. This CDR3 contains 14 residues. This TCR was sampled from a man aged 55 to 70 who had recovered from COVID-19. The material sequenced was PBMCs or T cells enriched from blood (not recorded which). The chain couples TRBV21-1 to TRBJ1-5. TRBV21-1 counts as a pseudogene. The CDR3: CASSKVRGYQPQHF. As DNA, the CDR3 is TGTGCCAGCAGCAAAGTACGCGGCTATCAGCCCCAGCATTTT.